Presented here are 5 T cell receptor beta chains from one specimen sequenced in a study of blood T cell repertoires in COVID-19. Generated by immunoSEQ multiplex PCR, the TCRdb table keeps only in-frame clones and is missing some. This sample carries some 160,000 clones, over 80% of them seen once, and the ten largest clones take approximately 7.6%. Sequenced input: peripheral blood. These receptors were taken from a woman older than 75 with COVID-19, enrolled during active disease.

V is TRBV18 and J is TRBJ1-1; 8 nucleotides agree with TRBD1. This CDR3 spans 12 amino acids. V trimming: 3 bases; J trimming: 11 bases; junction bases outside the gene matches: 5. Germline-derived CDR1 and CDR2 are KGHSH and LQKENI. Written as DNA, the CDR3 is TGTGCCAGCTCACCGGACAGGGAACTGGCTTTCTTT. The encoded protein is CASSPDRELAFF.

This chain connects TRBV5-1 to TRBJ1-5; weak D call: TRBD1 (5 bases). Germline CDR1 and CDR2: SGHRS and YFSETQ. Between the trimmed V and J ends, which lost 2 bases and 1 base, there was a span of 13 bases. The CDR3 loop spans 16 amino acids. CDR3 sequence (DNA): TGCGCCAGCAGCTTAGCTCCGACAGCAAGCAATCAGCCCCAGCATTTT. This translates into CASSLAPTASNQPQHF. Supplemented by reference TRBV5-1 and TRBJ1-5, the full variable domain reads KAGVTQTPRYLIKTRGQQVTLSCSPISGHRSVSWYQQTPGQGLQFLFEYFSETQRNKGNFPGRFSGRQFSNSRSEMNVSTLELGDSALYLCASSLAPTASNQPQHFGDGTRLSIL.

The chain links TRBV3-1 (or the pseudogene TRBV3-2) to TRBJ2-1, with no clear D. CDR3 length: 12 residues. V lost 4 bases to trimming and J lost 8 bases, with 9 bases between them. In germline, CDR1 is LGHDT, CDR2 YNNKEL (reference sequence). In nucleotides, the CDR3 is TGTGCCAGCAGCCGCCTAGACGATGAGCAGTTCTTC. Its protein is CASSRLDDEQFF.

This chain connects TRBV5-1 to TRBJ1-1; 8 bases agree with TRBD1. The CDR3 has 16 residues. The ends lost 4 bases at V and 1 base at J; junction bases unmatched: 9. Germline CDR1 and CDR2: SGHRS and YFSETQ. The CDR3 is CASSGGTGLRNTEAFF. The CDR3 bases are TGCGCCAGCAGCGGCGGGACAGGACTTCGGAACACTGAAGCTTTCTTT.

The genes are TRBV9 and TRBJ2-3; 10 bases are shared with TRBD1. Germline V gene sequence: CDR1 SGDLS, CDR2 YYNGEE. The CDR3 spans 15 residues. With V trimmed by 3 bases and J by 3 bases, 4 bases remained unmatched. The CDR3 is CASSATGGTTDTQYF. CDR3 nucleotides: TGTGCCAGCAGCGCGACAGGGGGCACAACAGATACGCAGTATTTT.